This T cell receptor beta chain originates from a study of cytomegalovirus exposure and HLA in healthy donors. Study-wide points: Listed as cytomegalovirus-associated were 150 or so TCR beta chains. Most TCR sequences were uncommon, yet certain public TCRs appeared in many donors.

Measured with immunoSEQ multiplex PCR; TCRdb has only the in-frame clones, and not every one. This sample has 160,000 or so clones, with roughly 84% found just once. About this clone: Its target is unknown.

After removal of 4 bases from V and 0 bases from J, the junction contained 5 bases not matched to a gene. Per the germline V gene, CDR1 is SGHAT and CDR2 is FQNNGV. The CDR3 sequence is 17 residues long. The chain has TRBV11-2 and TRBJ1-6; TRBD1 matches 8 bases. Sequencing input: PBMCs. The clonotype was recovered from a man aged 30-40 years in good health and CMV-seropositive. CDR3 in amino acids: CASSSSGGLSYNSPLHF. The CDR3 DNA follows: TGTGCCAGCAGCTCATCAGGGGGCCTCTCCTATAATTCACCCCTCCACTTT.